In this sample, the clone carrying this T cell receptor gamma chain turned up a few times. Its antigen is unknown. This entry comes from a study of Vδ1+ human thymocytes. RNA was extracted from the cells and then reverse transcribed. Pooled V-gene forward primers with one constant-region reverse primer generated the CDR3 amplicons by multiplex PCR. TCRdb re-called clones from the multiplex PCR reads using CATT. The repertoire holds about 22,000 gamma-chain clones, with around 15% as singletons. V shed 3 bases and J 3 bases; nucleotides not matched to a gene: 5. The CDR3 loop spans 13 amino acids. Germline CDR1 GITISATS, CDR2 ISYDGTV (reference sequence). Study observations and caveats: Unexpected Vdelta2 sequences could cause misinterpretation of bulk repertoire data. Thymic TRG and TRD repertoires appeared highly polyclonal, with Gaussian CDR3 length distributions. Unlike peripheral blood Vdelta1+ controls, thymic delta-chain sequences included 15% to 25% Vdelta2 and few Vdelta3.

The sorted cells were CD3+ Vdelta1+ Vdelta2- thymocytes from alphabeta-depleted thymus. The rearrangement uses TRGV9 and TRGJ1 or TRGJ2. Source material: Vdelta1+ gamma-delta thymocytes from the thymus. Subset: FACS-sorted CD3+ TCRalphabeta- TCRVdelta1+ TCRVdelta2- thymocytes. The source is a child less than two years old who had congenital heart surgery. This CDR3 is CALWELAYYKKLF. For the CDR3, the DNA is TGTGCCTTGTGGGAGTTAGCTTATTATAAGAAACTCTTT.